These 27 T cell receptor beta chains were all obtained from the same sample, sequenced in a study of T cells after yellow fever vaccination. TCRdb itself ran the 5' RACE reads through MiXCR, one entry per CDR3 protein. The table shows 300,000 to 400,000 distinct CDR3 sequences, with about 4% occurring only once. The sample here was PBMCs, taken 5 days after the yellow fever booster vaccination. The receptors here all came from a young man who received the YFV17D yellow fever vaccine.

The sample holds many counts of this clonotype. The chain employs TRBV7-2 and TRBJ1-1; possible D gene TRBD1, 5 bases. The CDR3 loop spans 13 amino acids. In germline, CDR1 is SGHTA, CDR2 FQGNSA. The V gene lost 4 bases and the J gene lost 1 base, with 7 bases spanning the gap. The CDR3 bases are TGTGCCAGCAGCTCCAGGGCGAACACTGAAGCTTTCTTT. Its protein product is CASSSRANTEAFF.

This clonotype was counted many times. The chain couples TRBV7-6 to TRBJ2-7; a possible D gene is TRBD1 (6 bases). This CDR3 comprises 15 residues. V shed 5 bases and J shed 0 bases, with 14 bases lying between them. The germline gives CDR1 SGHVS, CDR2 FNYEAQ. CDR3 coding DNA: TGTGCCAGCAGCATGGAGACAGGATTCTCCTACGAGCAGTACTTC. Translation: CASSMETGFSYEQYF. Using reference TRBV7-6 and TRBJ2-7 for the parts outside the CDR3, the full variable domain is GAGVSQSPRYKVTKRGQDVALRCDPISGHVSLYWYRQALGQGPEFLTYFNYEAQQDKSGLPNDRFSAERPEGSISTLTIQRTEQRDSAMYRCASSMETGFSYEQYFGPGTRLTVT.

In its sample, this clonotype was seen many times. The V and J genes are TRBV11-2 and TRBJ2-5, with D unclear. V was clipped by 1 base and J by 5 bases, with 17 bases between them. The germline gives CDR1 SGHAT, CDR2 FQNNGV. The CDR3 spans 16 residues. CDR3 in amino acids: CASSLARLGMRETQYF. The CDR3 DNA reads TGTGCCAGCAGCTTAGCGCGACTGGGGATGAGGGAGACCCAGTACTTC.

This chain uses TRBV4-1 with TRBJ1-1; D gene uncertain. The ends were cut back, 1 base at V and 2 bases at J, with 11 bases in the middle. Germline loops: CDR1 MGHRA, CDR2 YSYEKL. This CDR3 has 15 amino acids. The CDR3 coding sequence is TGCGCCAGCAGCCAAGCGGCCAGGATCAACACTGAAGCTTTCTTT. This encodes CASSQAARINTEAFF.

This clonotype was observed a handful of times. The chain employs TRBV7-9 and TRBJ1-1, with 8 bases matching TRBD1. The CDR3 is 13 amino acids. J lost 8 bases, V lost 4 bases, and 6 bases had no gene match. The V gene's germline CDR1 is SEHNR and CDR2 FQNEAQ (reference sequence). CDR3 nucleotides: TGTGCCAGCAGCTGGACAGGGTTTGCCGAAGCTTTCTTT. Protein sequence: CASSWTGFAEAFF.

This clonotype was seen at least ten times. The chain joins TRBV10-3 to TRBJ2-7, with 9 bases that match TRBD1. Trimming removed 5 bases from V and 2 bases from J; junction bases left unmatched: 7. The germline gives CDR1 ENHRY, CDR2 SYGVKD. The CDR3 loop spans 15 amino acids. CDR3 DNA: TGTGCCATCAGTCTCCCGGGACAGGGTCCCTACGAGCAGTACTTC. This translates into CAISLPGQGPYEQYF.

Many counts were recorded for this clonotype. This chain connects TRBV7-2 to TRBJ1-6, with 9 bases identical to TRBD1. Looked up from germline, CDR1 is SGHTA and CDR2 is FQGNSA. CDR3 size: 15 residues. Trimming removed 9 bases from V and 8 bases from J; junction bases left unmatched: 11. CDR3 DNA sequence: TGTGCCAGTTCTCGGACAGGGGTTTTTTATTCACCCCTCCACTTT. Protein: CASSRTGVFYSPLHF.

The gene calls are TRBV24-1 and TRBJ2-2; 10 bases align to TRBD1. J was trimmed by 5 bases and V by 7 bases; bases with no gene match: 3. Germline CDR1 KGHDR, CDR2 SFDVKD. This CDR3 contains 14 residues. CDR3 protein: CATRRTGGTGELFF. DNA of the CDR3: TGTGCCACCAGGAGGACAGGGGGAACCGGGGAGCTGTTTTTT.

This chain uses TRBV9 with TRBJ2-2; 9 nucleotides align to TRBD1. CDR1 and CDR2 from the germline V gene are SGDLS and YYNGEE. The CDR3 sequence is 17 residues long. Losses at the gene ends were 0 bases for V and 5 bases for J; bases not matched to a gene: 8. In DNA, the CDR3 is TGTGCCAGCAGCGTAGAGGGGACAGGGAGAGGGACCGGGGAGCTGTTTTTT. The encoded protein is CASSVEGTGRGTGELFF.

This clonotype has more than one count but fewer than ten. The chain couples TRBV2 to TRBJ1-5; D gene uncertain. This CDR3 has 17 amino acids. The germline V gene encodes CDR1 SNHLY and CDR2 FYNNEI. V was shortened by 4 bases and J by 0 bases, with 16 bases between the two germline ends. In nucleotides, the CDR3 is TGTGCCAGCAGTGGTAGTCCCGTGCAGTATAGCAATCAGCCCCAGCATTTT. Its protein is CASSGSPVQYSNQPQHF. The variable domain in full, with the rest retrieved from reference TRBV2 and TRBJ1-5, is EPEVTQTPSHQVTQMGQEVILRCVPISNHLYFYWYRQILGQKVEFLVSFYNNEISEKSEIFDDQFSVERPDGSNFTLKIRSTKLEDSAMYFCASSGSPVQYSNQPQHFGDGTRLSIL.

This clonotype was found many times. The chain carries TRBV29-1 and TRBJ2-1; D not certain. The germline CDR1 and CDR2 sequences are SQVTM and ANQGSEA. The CDR3 runs to 13 residues. The V gene lost 3 bases and the J gene lost 4 bases, with 10 bases spanning the gap. The CDR3 region has the DNA TGCAGCGTTGAGGTAGTGGGGTACAATGAGCAGTTCTTC. It encodes CSVEVVGYNEQFF.

This clonotype came up many times. The rearrangement joins TRBV20-1 to TRBJ2-7; D is ambiguous. Germline V gives CDR1 DFQATT, CDR2 SNEGSKA (reference sequence). V lost 3 bases and J 2 bases, leaving 11 bases between the germline ends. CDR3 length equals 13 residues. CDR3 sequence reads: CSARLGHAYEQYF. In nucleotides, the CDR3 is TGCAGTGCTAGGCTGGGCCATGCCTACGAGCAGTACTTC.

Only a few counts were recorded for this clonotype. The chain combines TRBV12-3 or TRBV12-4 with TRBJ1-5; TRBD1 might be the D (6 bases). Trimming cost V 3 bases and J 6 bases, with 12 bases left between them. The CDR3 extends over 14 amino acids. The CDR3, as DNA: TGTGCCAGCAGTTTCCTACAGGGTAGTCAGCCCCAGCATTTT. Translating it yields CASSFLQGSQPQHF.

This clonotype has at least ten counts. The CDR3 DNA reads as TGTGCCAGCAGCGGGGGGGGCCACTATGGCTACACCTTC. The encoded protein is CASSGGGHYGYTF. J is TRBJ1-2 and V is TRBV9, with D perhaps matching TRBD1 (6 bases). The germline V gene has CDR1 SGDLS and CDR2 YYNGEE. This CDR3 has 13 amino acids. The V end lost 3 bases, the J end lost 3 bases, and 9 bases lay between the germline ends.

The rearrangement joins TRBV25-1 to TRBJ1-3; the D is unclear. The germline gives CDR1 MGHDK, CDR2 SYGVNS. V was clipped by 8 bases and J by 5 bases, with 10 bases between them. The CDR3 spans 12 residues. CDR3 sequence reads: CASSEKRNTIYF. CDR3 nucleotide sequence: TGTGCCAGCTCAGAAAAAAGAAACACCATATATTTT.

In its sample, this clonotype was seen many times. The chain recombines TRBV7-3 with TRBJ2-1; D is undetermined. CDR1 and CDR2 (germline): SGHTA, FQGTGA. The length of the CDR3 is 12 residues. Trimming removed 1 base from V and 3 bases from J, with 1 base in between. The CDR3 protein is CASSLNYNEQFF. CDR3 nucleotides: TGTGCCAGCAGCTTAAACTACAATGAGCAGTTCTTC. Together with reference TRBV7-3 and TRBJ2-1, the CDR3 gives the full variable domain: GAGVSQTPSNKVTEKGKYVELRCDPISGHTALYWYRQSLGQGPEFLIYFQGTGAADDSGLPNDRFFAVRPEGSVSTLKIQRTERGDSAVYLCASSLNYNEQFFGPGTRLTVL.

This clonotype came up many times. CDR3 protein: CASSTQYYGYTF. CDR3 in DNA: TGTGCCAGCAGCACGCAGTACTATGGCTACACCTTC. The V gene is TRBV28, the J gene TRBJ1-2, with no clear D. The CDR3 covers 12 residues. Deletions cut 6 bases from V and 3 bases from J, with 8 bases between. Looked up from germline, CDR1 is MDHEN and CDR2 is SYDVKM.

The chain joins TRBV5-1 to TRBJ2-7, with 10 bases identical to TRBD1. This CDR3 has 15 residues. CDR1 is SGHRS and CDR2 is YFSETQ in the germline V gene. After removal of 4 bases from V and 6 bases from J, the junction contained 10 bases not matched to a gene. The CDR3 DNA is TGCGCCAGCAGCGACCCCGGGACAGGGGTATTCGAGCAGTACGTC. Amino acid sequence: CASSDPGTGVFEQYV.

The gene calls are TRBV10-3 and TRBJ2-5; D is uncertain. Trimming shortened V by 2 bases and J by 4 bases, and 11 bases separated the two germline ends. Germline values: CDR1 ENHRY, CDR2 SYGVKD. CDR3 length equals 14 residues. CDR3 sequence reads: CAISEEMAAETQYF. The CDR3 DNA reads as TGTGCCATCAGTGAGGAGATGGCCGCAGAGACCCAGTACTTC.

This clonotype was detected ten times or more. The rearrangement uses TRBV3-1 and TRBJ2-4, with a possible D match to TRBD2 (5 bases). Trimming left V 1 base short and J 7 bases short, with 8 bases between. The CDR3 runs 13 residues. The germline V gene has CDR1 LGHDT and CDR2 YNNKEL (reference sequence). DNA of the CDR3: TGTGCCAGCAGCCAAGCCAGCGGTAACATTCAGTACTTC. Translating it yields CASSQASGNIQYF.

This clonotype was seen ten or more times. The chain links TRBV19 to TRBJ1-1; D gene uncertain. CDR1 LNHDA and CDR2 SQIVND come from the germline V gene (reference sequence). Trimming removed 3 bases at V and 3 bases at J, with 11 bases between. This CDR3 is built from 14 residues. CDR3 coding DNA: TGTGCCAGTAGTATGTGGGTAGCGGACACTGAAGCTTTCTTT. Residues: CASSMWVADTEAFF.

This clonotype was counted only a few times. V is TRBV6-6 and J is TRBJ1-2; TRBD1 aligns across 8 bases. Germline CDR1 and CDR2: MNHNY and SVGAGI (reference sequence). CDR3 length: 14 amino acids. Losses at the gene ends were 6 bases for V and 2 bases for J; bases not matched to a gene: 5. The CDR3 coding sequence is TGTGCCAGCAGCCGACAGGGGAAAAACTATGGCTACACCTTC. This gives the protein CASSRQGKNYGYTF.

This clonotype was seen at least ten times. The chain links TRBV6-1 to TRBJ2-5; TRBD1 aligns across 7 bases. The V gene end was trimmed by 6 bases and the J gene end by 5 bases; junction bases not matched to a gene: 6. The CDR3 runs 13 residues. Germline V CDR1 and CDR2: MNHNS, SASEGT. In DNA form, the CDR3 reads TGTGCCAGCAGGGCGAGGGGGCCTGAGACCCAGTACTTC. Amino acid sequence: CASRARGPETQYF.

The chain recombines TRBV5-5 with TRBJ1-1; D ambiguous. This CDR3 comprises 12 residues. Trimming took off 4 bases at V and 2 bases at J, with 6 bases between the two ends. Per the germline V gene, CDR1 is SGHKS and CDR2 is YYEKEE (reference sequence). CDR3 sequence reads: CASSPFNTEAFF. CDR3 sequence (DNA): TGTGCCAGCAGCCCCTTCAACACTGAAGCTTTCTTT. The full variable domain, completed using reference TRBV5-5 and TRBJ1-1, is DAGVTQSPTHLIKTRGQQVTLRCSPISGHKSVSWYQQVLGQGPQFIFQYYEKEERGRGNFPDRFSARQFPNYSSELNVNALLLGDSALYLCASSPFNTEAFFGQGTRLTVV.

In regard to this clonotype: The CDR3 does not end in the conserved phenylalanine or tryptophan, so this is likely a read error. No DNA is shown, since the ends of the CDR3 on it are uncertain; the CDR3 is the one TCRdb lists. The gene calls are TRBV6-5 and TRBJ1-6. CDR1 is MNHEY, CDR2 SVGAGI, per germline. The CDR3 is 16 residues long, counting both termini. The CDR3 spells CASSYSASWGGSPLLY.

The chain is built from TRBV7-2 and TRBJ2-4; TRBD2 might be the D (6 bases). CDR1 and CDR2 from the germline V gene are SGHTA and FQGNSA. Trimming left V 5 bases short and J 2 bases short, with 7 bases between. The length of the CDR3 is 13 residues. As DNA, the CDR3 is TGTGCCAGCAGCGGGGGGACCAAAAACATTCAGTACTTC. Translated: CASSGGTKNIQYF.

This clonotype was recorded many times. This chain links TRBV24-1 with TRBJ2-7, with D possibly being TRBD2 (6 bases). V lost 4 bases to trimming and J lost 5 bases, with 20 bases between them. From germline, CDR1 is KGHDR and CDR2 SFDVKD. This CDR3 contains 16 residues. The CDR3 region has the DNA TGTGCCACCAGTGAACAAGGACGACGCCAGCGGGACGAGCAGTACGTC. This translates into CATSEQGRRQRDEQYV.